This T cell receptor (beta chain) was captured in a study of human versus mouse CDR3 diversity and MHC coevolution. Study observations and caveats: Most of the three human donors had the lowest clonal inequality.

The ends were cut back, 1 base at V and 8 bases at J, with 11 bases in the middle. The germline gives CDR1 MNHNS, CDR2 SASEGT. CDR3 length equals 13 residues. Sorting isolated naive CD4 T cells lacking CD45RO and expressing CD62L. As regards this clone: Its antigen remains unidentified.

Generated by immunoSEQ multiplex PCR, the TCRdb table keeps only in-frame clones and is missing some. The top ten hold roughly 0.15% of the sample, which has around 74,000 clones, approximately 90% seen once. The sample taken for sequencing was naive CD4+ T cells from blood. Subset noted: CD45RO-negative CD62L-positive naive CD4 T cells. V is TRBV6-1 and J is TRBJ1-2; TRBD1 is a possible D gene (6 bases). The origin of this receptor is a person aged 25-75 years in good health. The CDR3 DNA is TGTGCCAGCAGTGAAGTTTCAGGGGACGGCTACACCTTC. It specifies CASSEVSGDGYTF.